This entry lists 10 T cell receptor beta chains sequenced from one sample in a study of tumor-infiltrating lymphocytes in oesophageal squamous cell carcinoma. One entry per CDR3 protein, called by TCRdb with MiXCR from the PCR reads. The table has about 18,000 distinct CDR3 sequences, more than 35% seen once; the top ten hold around 40%. The sample taken for sequencing was esophageal tumor tissue. These receptors all come from a male donor with esophageal squamous cell carcinoma.

This clonotype is labeled as medium-sized (0.01 to 0.1%). The V and J genes are TRBV7-3 and TRBJ2-2, with D possibly being TRBD2 (5 bases). Germline V CDR1 and CDR2: SGHTA, FQGTGA. V dropped 2 bases and J dropped 0 bases, with 13 bases sitting between them. The CDR3 runs 17 residues. The CDR3 reads CASSLSGFSSNTGELFF. The DNA of the CDR3 is TGTGCCAGCAGCTTATCGGGGTTTAGCTCGAACACCGGGGAGCTGTTTTTT.

V gene TRBV11-2 combines with J gene TRBJ1-1, with 9 positions matching TRBD1. The CDR3 contains 17 residues. The germline V gene encodes CDR1 SGHAT and CDR2 FQNNGV. The V and J ends lost 1 base and 0 bases, in that order; junction bases with no gene match: 6. The CDR3 reads CASSLAGTGTMNTEAFF. DNA for the CDR3: TGTGCCAGCAGCTTAGCTGGGACAGGGACAATGAACACTGAAGCTTTCTTT. Full variable domain (outside the CDR3, taken from reference TRBV11-2 and TRBJ1-1): EAGVAQSPRYKIIEKRQSVAFWCNPISGHATLYWYQQILGQGPKLLIQFQNNGVVDDSQLPKDRFSAERLKGVDSTLKIQPAKLEDSAVYLCASSLAGTGTMNTEAFFGQGTRLTVV.

The V call is TRBV7-6, the J call TRBJ2-3; D is unresolved. The last part of the DNA fits TRBJ2-1 better; the J call may be wrong. This CDR3 spans 14 amino acids. Germline lookup yields CDR1 SGHVS and CDR2 FNYEAQ. CDR3 DNA: TGTGCCAGCAGCTTAGAGGCTACCCAACCACAGCAGTTCTTC. This encodes CASSLEATQPQQFF.

The gene calls are TRBV7-3 and TRBJ2-3, with no clear D. Germline V gene data show CDR1 as SGHTA and CDR2 as FQGTGA. The CDR3 extends over 13 amino acids. V was pared by 4 bases and J by 6 bases, with 11 bases between. The DNA of the CDR3 is TGTGCCAGCAGCTGCAAGCAGTGGGATACGCAGTATTTT. It yields the protein CASSCKQWDTQYF.

This sequence joins TRBV20-1 and TRBJ1-5; D might be TRBD1 (5 bases). The CDR3 loop spans 17 amino acids. V shed 8 bases and J shed 3 bases, with 26 bases lying between them. CDR1 DFQATT and CDR2 SNEGSKA come from the germline V gene (reference sequence). The DNA for the CDR3 is TGCAGTACAGTGGGGCACCGGGAATCTTTTAACAATCAGCCCCAGCATTTT. As protein: CSTVGHRESFNNQPQHF.

The chain carries TRBV28 and TRBJ1-3; D remains ambiguous. V was cut by 1 base and J by 4 bases, with 5 bases left in between. The CDR3 is 13 amino acids. Germline V gives CDR1 MDHEN, CDR2 SYDVKM. CDR3 amino acids: CASSLLGGNTIYF. CDR3 coding DNA: TGTGCCAGCAGTTTATTAGGCGGAAACACCATATATTTT.

This clonotype qualifies as large (0.1 to 1%). CDR3 coding DNA: TGTGCCAGCAGCCTAGGTTACGAGCAGTACTTC. Its translation is CASSLGYEQYF. This rearrangement joins TRBV14 to TRBJ2-7, with no clear D. Per the germline V gene, CDR1 is SGHDN and CDR2 is FVKESK. This CDR3 spans 11 amino acids. The V end was cut by 4 bases, the J end by 4 bases, with 5 bases between. The full variable domain, its missing parts supplied by reference TRBV14 and TRBJ2-7, is EAGVTQFPSHSVIEKGQTVTLRCDPISGHDNLYWYRRVMGKEIKFLLHFVKESKQDESGMPNNRFLAERTGGTYSTLKVQPAELEDSGVYFCASSLGYEQYFGPGTRLTVT.

This clonotype has ten or more counts. This chain links TRBV28 with TRBJ2-2; no clear D gene. CDR1 and CDR2 (germline): MDHEN, SYDVKM. The CDR3 is 14 amino acids. Trimming removed 1 base at V and 6 bases at J, with 9 bases between. This CDR3 is CASSLLAEAGELFF. The CDR3 DNA is TGTGCCAGCAGTTTATTGGCAGAGGCCGGGGAGCTGTTTTTT.

The chain employs TRBV7-4 and TRBJ2-4; no definite D call. In germline, CDR1 is SGHVT, CDR2 SQSDAQ. The CDR3 runs 12 residues. V was pared by 3 bases and J by 9 bases, with 9 bases between. CDR3 sequence: CASSFLYGIQYF. In nucleotides, the CDR3 is TGTGCCAGCAGCTTCCTGTATGGCATTCAGTACTTC.

In its sample, this clonotype was seen many times. It may be a read error: a sequence one base away is much more abundant. J is TRBJ2-5 and V is TRBV19; TRBD1 aligns across 7 bases. The CDR3 has 14 amino acids. Germline values: CDR1 LNHDA, CDR2 SQIVND (reference sequence). The V and J ends lost 3 bases and 11 bases, in that order; junction bases with no gene match: 12. This chain's CDR3 is CASSMGQLMGEQYF. DNA of the CDR3: TGTGCCAGTAGTATGGGACAGCTCATGGGTGAGCAGTACTTC.